In its sample, the clone carrying this T cell receptor (beta chain) was seen a few times. The antigen is not known. This entry comes from a study of post-analysis software for immune sequencing data. Study context: Some patients lacked subtype; others had relapsing-remitting, secondary progressive or progressive-relapsing disease.

Study-level points and caveats: Analysis by F measure revealed that same-batch samples clustered strongly together. About 5 TRBV segments, including TRBV5-6, TRBV5-1 and TRBV20-1, were more frequent in patients than controls. Normalized Chao1 diversity was significantly reduced in patients versus controls.

V lost 2 bases to trimming and J lost 15 bases, with 14 bases between them. CDR3 length: 12 residues. TCR beta cDNA libraries included unique molecular identifiers. cDNA molecules numbering roughly 500,000 came from approximately 1 to 10 million T cells. Each CDR3 protein gets one entry after TCRdb re-called the PCR reads with MiXCR. Of roughly 600,000 distinct CDR3 sequences in the sample, roughly 40% were seen once. The sequenced sample consisted of blood. The source of this sequence is a girl aged 10 to 17 with multiple sclerosis. This rearrangement joins TRBV12-3 or TRBV12-4 to TRBJ2-1; D possibly corresponds to TRBD2 (5 bases). The CDR3 nucleotides are TGTGCCAGCAGTTTAAACGGGCGGACTCTGTTCTTC. Encoded protein: CASSLNGRTLFF.